The 13 T cell receptor beta chains given below trace back to one sample, sequenced in a study of T cell responses to AZD1222 COVID-19 vaccine. Some clones are missing from TCRdb's copy, which holds only in-frame ones; the method was immunoSEQ multiplex PCR. The table lists 130,000 to 150,000 clones, around 91% of them singletons. This specimen was peripheral blood, taken on day 0 of AZD1222 vaccination. These TCRs come from an adult in good health.

This clone came up once. This chain joins TRBV18 and TRBJ2-1; D gene unclear. Germline CDR1 KGHSH, CDR2 LQKENI. The CDR3 length is 13 residues. Deletions cut 1 base from V and 5 bases from J, with 6 bases between. Written as DNA, the CDR3 is TGTGCCAGCTCACCACGAACACACAATGAGCAGTTCTTC. It yields the protein CASSPRTHNEQFF.

The chain recombines TRBV3-1 (or the pseudogene TRBV3-2) with TRBJ2-5; D gene ambiguous. Deletions cut 1 base from V and 7 bases from J, with 10 bases between. Germline V gene lookup returns CDR1 LGHDT and CDR2 YNNKEL (reference sequence). CDR3 length: 13 amino acids. This CDR3 reads CASSQASAWTQYF. Here the CDR3 DNA reads TGTGCCAGCAGCCAAGCCTCTGCTTGGACCCAGTACTTC.

The chain combines TRBV28 with TRBJ2-7; possibly TRBD1 for D (7 bases). The CDR3 contains 17 residues. The germline gives CDR1 MDHEN, CDR2 SYDVKM. Trimming shortened V by 3 bases and J by 4 bases, and 22 bases separated the two germline ends. The CDR3 is CASSFSGGQFTPYEQYF. CDR3 sequence (DNA): TGTGCCAGCAGTTTCTCCGGGGGACAGTTCACGCCTTACGAGCAGTACTTC.

V usage is TRBV28 and J usage is TRBJ1-2; 8 nucleotides line up with TRBD1. Germline V CDR1 and CDR2: MDHEN, SYDVKM. The CDR3 totals 14 residues. Germline trimming cut 6 bases from V and 4 bases from J; bases unmatched to any gene: 7. CDR3 sequence: CASSLGQGIYGYTF. The CDR3 coding sequence is TGTGCCAGCAGCCTAGGACAGGGCATCTATGGCTACACCTTC.

The genes are TRBV6-5 and TRBJ1-2; possible D gene TRBD1, 5 bases. The CDR3 totals 13 residues. The germline V gene encodes CDR1 MNHEY and CDR2 SVGAGI. With 2 bases removed from V and 4 bases from J, the gap between germline ends came to 8 bases. CDR3 residues: CASSYEGFYGYTF. CDR3 nucleotides: TGTGCCAGCAGTTACGAGGGGTTCTATGGCTACACCTTC.

DNA of the CDR3: TGTGCCAGCAGCTTGCGACAGGGCACAGATACGCAGTATTTT. Amino acids: CASSLRQGTDTQYF. The gene calls are TRBV5-5 and TRBJ2-3; D is perhaps TRBD1 (6 bases). The germline V gene has CDR1 SGHKS and CDR2 YYEKEE (reference sequence). The CDR3 spans 14 residues. V was clipped by 1 base and J by 1 base, with 7 bases between them. The whole variable domain, remainder taken from reference TRBV5-5 and TRBJ2-3, is DAGVTQSPTHLIKTRGQQVTLRCSPISGHKSVSWYQQVLGQGPQFIFQYYEKEERGRGNFPDRFSARQFPNYSSELNVNALLLGDSALYLCASSLRQGTDTQYFGPGTRLTVL.

J is TRBJ1-2 and V is TRBV5-1, with D possibly being TRBD1 (6 bases). The germline V and J ends were trimmed by 2 bases and 4 bases, with 9 bases remaining between them. The CDR3 has 13 amino acids. The germline CDR1 and CDR2 sequences are SGHRS and YFSETQ. This CDR3 is CASSFGQSYGYTF. In DNA form, the CDR3 reads TGCGCCAGCAGCTTTGGACAGTCCTATGGCTACACCTTC.

This clone was detected a few times. V is TRBV15 and J is TRBJ1-4; TRBD1 is a possible D gene (5 bases). CDR3 length equals 18 residues. Germline V gene data show CDR1 as LNHNV and CDR2 as YYDKDF (reference sequence). Trimming took off 0 bases at V and 1 base at J, with 15 bases between the two ends. The CDR3 region has the DNA TGTGCCACCAGCAGAGATCCATCGGGGGGTGTAACTAATGAAAAACTGTTTTTT. It yields the protein CATSRDPSGGVTNEKLFF.

This clone was seen once. The chain is built from TRBV15 and TRBJ2-1; TRBD2 matches 13 bases. The CDR3 is 16 residues long. From germline, CDR1 is LNHNV and CDR2 YYDKDF (reference sequence). The ends lost 1 base at V and 7 bases at J; junction bases unmatched: 4. The CDR3 is CATSRGGTSGKNEQFF. Here the CDR3 DNA reads TGTGCCACCAGCAGAGGTGGGACTAGCGGGAAGAATGAGCAGTTCTTC.

The rearrangement links TRBV5-1 to TRBJ1-1; the D gene is possibly TRBD1 (5 bases). The CDR3 covers 13 residues. Germline CDR1 SGHRS, CDR2 YFSETQ. V dropped 2 bases and J dropped 4 bases, with 9 bases sitting between them. The CDR3 loop is CASSFEGSTEAFF. The CDR3 coding sequence is TGCGCCAGCAGCTTCGAGGGGAGCACTGAAGCTTTCTTT.

The gene calls are TRBV28 and TRBJ1-3; D perhaps matches TRBD1 (5 bases). V lost 4 bases and J lost 3, with 13 bases in between. Germline loops: CDR1 MDHEN, CDR2 SYDVKM. The CDR3 has 15 amino acids. CDR3 in amino acids: CASSYQGFNGNTIYF. CDR3 DNA sequence: TGTGCCAGCAGTTATCAGGGTTTTAATGGAAACACCATATATTTT.

The V call is TRBV11-1, the J call TRBJ1-6; tentative D call: TRBD1 (6 bases). This CDR3 contains 14 residues. Germline values: CDR1 SGHAT, CDR2 FQDESV (reference sequence). The ends were cut back, 5 bases at V and 8 bases at J, with 13 bases in the middle. CDR3 protein: CASSLQGWDSPLHF. The CDR3 DNA is TGTGCCAGCAGCCTACAGGGATGGGATTCACCCCTCCACTTT. The full variable domain, completed using reference TRBV11-1 and TRBJ1-6, is EAEVAQSPRYKITEKSQAVAFWCDPISGHATLYWYRQILGQGPELLVQFQDESVVDDSQLPKDRFSAERLKGVDSTLKIQPAELGDSAMYLCASSLQGWDSPLHFGNGTRLTVT.

The rearrangement links TRBV28 to TRBJ2-1; D remains unclear. Germline CDR1 reads MDHEN; CDR2 reads SYDVKM. The CDR3 length is 10 residues. V lost 10 bases and J 8 bases, leaving 9 bases between the germline ends. CDR3 coding DNA: TGTGCCACCCAGGTTGATGAGCAGTTCTTC. It yields the protein CATQVDEQFF.